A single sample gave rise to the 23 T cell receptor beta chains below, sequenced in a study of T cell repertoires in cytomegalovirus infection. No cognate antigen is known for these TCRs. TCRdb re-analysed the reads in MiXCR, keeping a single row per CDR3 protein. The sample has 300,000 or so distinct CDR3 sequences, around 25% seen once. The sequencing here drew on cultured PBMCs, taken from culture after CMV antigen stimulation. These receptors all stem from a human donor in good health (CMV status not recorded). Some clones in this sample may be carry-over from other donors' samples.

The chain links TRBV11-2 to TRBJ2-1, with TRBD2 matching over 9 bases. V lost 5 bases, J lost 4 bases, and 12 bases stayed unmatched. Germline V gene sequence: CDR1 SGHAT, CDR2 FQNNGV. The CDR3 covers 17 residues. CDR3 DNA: TGTGCCAGCAGCCACTATAGCGGGAGAAAGGGTTACAATGAGCAGTTCTTC. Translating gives CASSHYSGRKGYNEQFF.

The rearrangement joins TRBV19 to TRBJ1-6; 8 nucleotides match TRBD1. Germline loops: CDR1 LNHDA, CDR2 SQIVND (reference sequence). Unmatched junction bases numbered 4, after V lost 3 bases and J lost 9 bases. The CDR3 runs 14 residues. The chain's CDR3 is CASSIDRGGSPLHF. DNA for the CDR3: TGTGCCAGTAGTATCGACAGGGGAGGTTCACCCCTCCACTTT.

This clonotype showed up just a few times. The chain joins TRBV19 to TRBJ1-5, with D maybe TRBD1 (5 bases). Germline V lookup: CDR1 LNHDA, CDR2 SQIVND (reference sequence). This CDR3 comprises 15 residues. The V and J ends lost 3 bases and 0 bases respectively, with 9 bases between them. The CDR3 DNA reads TGTGCCAGTAGTATGGGGCAGTCTAGCAATCAGCCCCAGCATTTT. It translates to CASSMGQSSNQPQHF.

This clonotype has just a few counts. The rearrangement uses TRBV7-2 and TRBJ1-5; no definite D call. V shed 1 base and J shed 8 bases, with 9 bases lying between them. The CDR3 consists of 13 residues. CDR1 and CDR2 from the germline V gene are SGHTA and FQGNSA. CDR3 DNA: TGTGCCAGCAGCTTAGGGAGCCGGGAGCCCCAGCATTTT. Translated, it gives CASSLGSREPQHF.

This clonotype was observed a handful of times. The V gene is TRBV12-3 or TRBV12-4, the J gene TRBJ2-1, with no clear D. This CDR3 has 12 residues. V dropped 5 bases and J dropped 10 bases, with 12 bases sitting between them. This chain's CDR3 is CASSPLPREQFF. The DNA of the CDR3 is TGTGCCAGCAGTCCCCTCCCCCGAGAGCAGTTCTTC.

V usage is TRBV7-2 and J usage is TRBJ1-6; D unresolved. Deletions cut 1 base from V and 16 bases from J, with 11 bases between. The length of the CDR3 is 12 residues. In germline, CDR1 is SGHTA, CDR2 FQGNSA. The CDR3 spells CASSLGRRPLHF. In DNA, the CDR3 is TGTGCCAGCAGCTTAGGGAGGCGTCCTCTCCACTTT.

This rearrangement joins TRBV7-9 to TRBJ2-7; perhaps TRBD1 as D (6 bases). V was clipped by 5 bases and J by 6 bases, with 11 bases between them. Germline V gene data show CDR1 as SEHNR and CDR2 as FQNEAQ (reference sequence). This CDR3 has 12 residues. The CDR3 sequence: CASSTAGVEQYV. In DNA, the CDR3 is TGTGCCAGCAGCACCGCAGGGGTCGAGCAGTACGTC.

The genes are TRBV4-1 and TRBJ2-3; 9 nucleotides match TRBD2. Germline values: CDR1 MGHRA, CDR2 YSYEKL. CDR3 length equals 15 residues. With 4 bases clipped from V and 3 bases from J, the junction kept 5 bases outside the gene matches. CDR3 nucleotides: TGCGCCAGCAGCCTAACGACTAGCGGAACAGATACGCAGTATTTT. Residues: CASSLTTSGTDTQYF.

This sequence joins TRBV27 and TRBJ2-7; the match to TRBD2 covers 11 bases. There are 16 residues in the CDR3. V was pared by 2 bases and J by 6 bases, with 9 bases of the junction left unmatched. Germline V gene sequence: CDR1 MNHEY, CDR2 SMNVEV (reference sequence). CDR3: CASSLLGTSGSGEQYF. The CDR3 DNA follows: TGTGCCAGCAGTTTACTCGGAACTAGCGGGAGTGGCGAGCAGTACTTC.

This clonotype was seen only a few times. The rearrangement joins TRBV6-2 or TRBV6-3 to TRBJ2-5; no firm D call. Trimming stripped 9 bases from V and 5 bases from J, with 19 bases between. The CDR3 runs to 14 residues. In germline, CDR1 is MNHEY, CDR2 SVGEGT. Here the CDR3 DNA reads TGTGCCAGTCGACCGCCCCGGTTTCAGGAGACCCAGTACTTC. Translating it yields CASRPPRFQETQYF.

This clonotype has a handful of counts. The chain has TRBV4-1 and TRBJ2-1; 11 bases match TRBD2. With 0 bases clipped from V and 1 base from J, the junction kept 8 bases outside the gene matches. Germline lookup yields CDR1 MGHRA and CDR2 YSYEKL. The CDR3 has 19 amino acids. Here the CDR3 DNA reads TGCGCCAGCAGCCAAGATAAAACTAGCGGGAGTATGTCCTACAATGAGCAGTTCTTC. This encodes CASSQDKTSGSMSYNEQFF.

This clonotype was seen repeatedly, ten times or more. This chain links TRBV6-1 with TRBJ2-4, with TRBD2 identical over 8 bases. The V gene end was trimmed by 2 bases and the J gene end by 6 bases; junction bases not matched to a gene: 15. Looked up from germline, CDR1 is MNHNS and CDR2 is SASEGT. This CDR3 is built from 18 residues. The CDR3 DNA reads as TGTGCCAGCAGTGAATTAGGCGGGAGGTACAGGCGCCCAAACATTCAGTACTTC. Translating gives CASSELGGRYRRPNIQYF.

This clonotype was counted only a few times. The CDR3, as DNA: TGTGCCAGCAGCCGAGGACGGATCAACACTGAAGCTTTCTTT. Its translation is CASSRGRINTEAFF. The chain links TRBV7-2 to TRBJ1-1; unclear D gene. CDR3 size: 14 residues. The V gene lost 5 bases and the J gene lost 2 bases, with 12 bases spanning the gap. Germline V lookup: CDR1 SGHTA, CDR2 FQGNSA.

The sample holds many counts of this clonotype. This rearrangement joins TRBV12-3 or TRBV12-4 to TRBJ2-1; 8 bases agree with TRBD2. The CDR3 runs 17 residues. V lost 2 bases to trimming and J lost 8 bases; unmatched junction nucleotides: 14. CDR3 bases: TGTGCCAGCAGTTTAAGTGCCTGGGGACTAGTAGACTATGAGCAGTTCTTC. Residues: CASSLSAWGLVDYEQFF.

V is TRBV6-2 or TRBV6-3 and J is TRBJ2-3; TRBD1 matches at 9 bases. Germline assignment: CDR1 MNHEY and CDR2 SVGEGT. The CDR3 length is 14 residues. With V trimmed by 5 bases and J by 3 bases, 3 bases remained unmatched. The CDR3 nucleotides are TGTGCCAGCAGTGACAGGGGGATGACAGATACGCAGTATTTT. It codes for CASSDRGMTDTQYF.

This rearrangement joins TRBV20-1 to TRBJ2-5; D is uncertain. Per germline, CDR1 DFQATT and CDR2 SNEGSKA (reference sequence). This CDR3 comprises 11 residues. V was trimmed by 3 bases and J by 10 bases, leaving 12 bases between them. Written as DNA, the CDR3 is TGCAGTGCTAGGGCAGGTGTCGGCCAGTACTTC. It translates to CSARAGVGQYF.

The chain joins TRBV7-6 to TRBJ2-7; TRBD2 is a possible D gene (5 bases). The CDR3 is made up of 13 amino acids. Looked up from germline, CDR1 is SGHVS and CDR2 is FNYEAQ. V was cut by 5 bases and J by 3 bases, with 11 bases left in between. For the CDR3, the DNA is TGTGCCAGCAGCCCCACGGGATACTACGAGCAGTACTTC. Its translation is CASSPTGYYEQYF.

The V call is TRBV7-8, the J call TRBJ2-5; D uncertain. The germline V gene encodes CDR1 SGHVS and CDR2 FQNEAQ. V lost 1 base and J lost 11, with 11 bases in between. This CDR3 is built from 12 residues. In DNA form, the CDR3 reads TGTGCCAGCAGCTTAGTGGTCGGAATGCAGTACTTC. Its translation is CASSLVVGMQYF.

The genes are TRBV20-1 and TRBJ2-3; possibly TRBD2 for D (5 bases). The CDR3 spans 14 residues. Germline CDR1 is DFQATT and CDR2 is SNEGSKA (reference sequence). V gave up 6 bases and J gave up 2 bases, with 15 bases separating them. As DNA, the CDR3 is TGCAGTGCGGTAGAGCGGCCTGCCACAGATACGCAGTATTTT. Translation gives CSAVERPATDTQYF.

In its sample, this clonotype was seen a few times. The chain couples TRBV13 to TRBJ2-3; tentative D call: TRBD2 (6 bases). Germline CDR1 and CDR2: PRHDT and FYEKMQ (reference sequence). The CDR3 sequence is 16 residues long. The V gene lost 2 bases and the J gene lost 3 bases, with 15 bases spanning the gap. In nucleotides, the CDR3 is TGTGCCAGCAGCTTAAGGGAGGATGTACGGACAGATACGCAGTATTTT. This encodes CASSLREDVRTDTQYF.

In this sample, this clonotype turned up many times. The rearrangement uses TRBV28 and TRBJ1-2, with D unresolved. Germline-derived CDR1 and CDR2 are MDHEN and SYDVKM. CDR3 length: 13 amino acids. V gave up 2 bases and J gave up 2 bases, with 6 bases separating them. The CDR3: CASSLLSNYGYTF. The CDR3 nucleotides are TGTGCCAGCAGTTTACTTTCGAACTATGGCTACACCTTC.

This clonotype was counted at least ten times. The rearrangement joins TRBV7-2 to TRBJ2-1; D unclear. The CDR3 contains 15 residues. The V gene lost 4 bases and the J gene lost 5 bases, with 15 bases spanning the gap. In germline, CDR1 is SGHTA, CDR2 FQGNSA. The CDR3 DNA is TGTGCCAGCAGCTCCAATCCGTACGGACACAATGAGCAGTTCTTC. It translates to CASSSNPYGHNEQFF.

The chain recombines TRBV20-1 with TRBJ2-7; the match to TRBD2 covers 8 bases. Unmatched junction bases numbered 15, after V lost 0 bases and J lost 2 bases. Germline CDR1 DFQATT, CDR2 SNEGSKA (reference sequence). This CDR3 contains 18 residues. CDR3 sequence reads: CSARDLRTSRRSAYEQYF. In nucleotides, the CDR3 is TGCAGTGCTAGAGATCTCCGGACTAGCAGAAGAAGCGCCTACGAGCAGTACTTC.